This TCR beta chain was observed in a study of Graves' ophthalmopathy and Graves' hyperthyroidism. CDR3 regions of TCR beta were amplified from RNA transcripts. An opening RT-PCR round employed HTBI primers and preceded a second-round multiplex PCR. Using its own MiXCR run on the multiplex PCR reads, TCRdb lists one record per CDR3 protein. Found here are about 550,000 distinct CDR3 sequences, roughly 40% of them singletons; the top ten hold about 4.2%. This clonotype is a singleton in its sample. From germline, CDR1 is DFQATT and CDR2 SNEGSKA (reference sequence). V shed 1 base, J shed 3 bases, and the junction held 6 bases outside the gene matches. The CDR3 loop spans 16 amino acids.

The material sequenced was peripheral blood or thyroid tissue (not recorded which). This TCR was recovered from an adult man with Graves' hyperthyroidism. The V gene is TRBV20-1, the J gene TRBJ2-3, with 11 bases matching TRBD2. The CDR3 coding sequence is TGCAGTGCTAGAGGAGGTAGCGGGAGGGCGACAGATACGCAGTATTTT. Its protein product is CSARGGSGRATDTQYF.